This entry lists 27 T cell receptor beta chains sequenced from one sample in a study of blood T cell repertoires in COVID-19. Generated by immunoSEQ multiplex PCR, the TCRdb table keeps only in-frame clones and is missing some. The table shows 150,000 or so clones, with over 60% occurring only once. The sequencing input was peripheral blood. The source is a woman aged 70-85 years with acute or convalescent COVID-19.

The rearrangement links TRBV29-1 to TRBJ2-5; 8 bases match TRBD1. The trim removed 6 bases at V and 5 bases at J, leaving 8 bases unmatched. CDR3 length: 13 residues. Germline V gene lookup returns CDR1 SQVTM and CDR2 ANQGSEA. As DNA, the CDR3 is TGCAGCGTCCTGACAGGGGTCGGGGAGACCCAGTACTTC. Translating it yields CSVLTGVGETQYF.

The J gene is TRBJ2-1, the V gene TRBV19; TRBD1 might be the D (5 bases). Germline V lookup: CDR1 LNHDA, CDR2 SQIVND (reference sequence). V was clipped by 6 bases and J by 3 bases, with 9 bases between them. The CDR3 is 13 residues long. The DNA of the CDR3 is TGTGCCAGTAGGGACACCAACTACAATGAGCAGTTCTTC. Its translation: CASRDTNYNEQFF. The full variable domain, rest sourced from reference TRBV19 and TRBJ2-1, is DGGITQSPKYLFRKEGQNVTLSCEQNLNHDAMYWYRQDPGQGLRLIYYSQIVNDFQKGDIAEGYSVSREKKESFPLTVTSAQKNPTAFYLCASRDTNYNEQFFGPGTRLTVL.

This clone was observed once. The chain joins TRBV5-5 to TRBJ1-2; weak D call: TRBD1 (6 bases). V lost 3 bases and J 6 bases, leaving 15 bases between the germline ends. This CDR3 comprises 14 residues. Germline V gene data show CDR1 as SGHKS and CDR2 as YYEKEE (reference sequence). The CDR3 region is CASSSAAGEHGYTF. The CDR3 coding sequence is TGTGCCAGCAGCTCCGCGGCAGGGGAGCATGGCTACACCTTC.

V is TRBV7-2 and J is TRBJ1-5; 9 nucleotides match TRBD1. The CDR3 length is 13 residues. Germline loops: CDR1 SGHTA, CDR2 FQGNSA. With V trimmed by 8 bases and J by 4 bases, 3 bases remained unmatched. CDR3 DNA: TGTGCCAGCGGCGACAGGGGGAATCAGCCCCAGCATTTT. It yields the protein CASGDRGNQPQHF. Full variable domain (rest looked up from reference TRBV7-2 and TRBJ1-5): GAGVSQSPSNKVTEKGKDVELRCDPISGHTALYWYRQSLGQGLEFLIYFQGNSAPDKSGLPSDRFSAERTGGSVSTLTIQRTQQEDSAVYLCASGDRGNQPQHFGDGTRLSIL.

The V and J genes are TRBV3-1 (or the pseudogene TRBV3-2) and TRBJ1-1, with TRBD1 matching 9 bases. V was pared by 6 bases and J by 0 bases, with 11 bases of the junction left unmatched. CDR1 and CDR2 from the germline V gene are LGHDT and YNNKEL (reference sequence). The CDR3 length is 17 residues. The CDR3 nucleotides read TGTGCCAGCAGACTCCGGGACAGGGCCCCCTTGAACACTGAAGCTTTCTTT. Protein product: CASRLRDRAPLNTEAFF.

For this clone: The junction departs from the called germline gene at one end, perhaps through a read error. CDR3 amino acids: CASTLEEGTGEAFF. CDR3 coding DNA: TGTGCCAGCACCTTAGAAGAGGGGACAGGGGAAGCTTTCTTT. V gene TRBV7-6 combines with J gene TRBJ1-1; 9 bases line up with TRBD1. The CDR3 totals 14 residues. Germline V gene data show CDR1 as SGHVS and CDR2 as FNYEAQ.

The rearrangement joins TRBV10-3 to TRBJ2-3, with 8 bases aligning to TRBD2. Germline trimming cut 1 base from V and 2 bases from J; bases unmatched to any gene: 2. Germline loops: CDR1 ENHRY, CDR2 SYGVKD. This CDR3 is 15 amino acids long. The CDR3 here is CAISELAGTTDTQYF. CDR3 nucleotides: TGTGCCATCAGTGAGTTAGCGGGAACCACAGATACGCAGTATTTT.

This chain joins TRBV27 and TRBJ2-6; TRBD1 is a possible D gene (6 bases). Germline loops: CDR1 MNHEY, CDR2 SMNVEV (reference sequence). The V gene lost 6 bases and the J gene lost 0 bases, with 15 bases spanning the gap. The CDR3 consists of 17 residues. CDR3 residues: CASRSLPQGSGANVLTF. The CDR3 coding sequence is TGTGCCAGCAGATCCCTACCACAGGGCTCTGGGGCCAACGTCCTGACTTTC.

The chain combines TRBV3-1 (or the pseudogene TRBV3-2) with TRBJ1-2; 8 bases fit TRBD1. The V gene end was trimmed by 4 bases and the J gene end by 4 bases; junction bases not matched to a gene: 8. Germline V gives CDR1 LGHDT, CDR2 YNNKEL (reference sequence). CDR3 size: 15 residues. The CDR3 loop is CASSLTGGLPYGYTF. For the CDR3, the DNA is TGTGCCAGCAGCCTTACAGGGGGGCTACCCTATGGCTACACCTTC.

The V and J genes are TRBV4-1 and TRBJ2-3; TRBD2 might be the D (6 bases). The CDR3 length is 16 residues. V lost 1 base, J lost 0 bases, and 11 bases lay in between. Germline V gene sequence: CDR1 MGHRA, CDR2 YSYEKL. This CDR3 reads CASSQGMGLSTDTQYF. CDR3 in DNA: TGCGCCAGCAGCCAAGGTATGGGACTTAGCACAGATACGCAGTATTTT.

The chain recombines TRBV7-3 with TRBJ2-3; 10 bases are a match to TRBD2. The CDR3 is 15 residues long. V dropped 1 base and J dropped 5; count of bases not matched to a gene: 3. Germline-derived CDR1 and CDR2 are SGHTA and FQGTGA. In nucleotides, the CDR3 is TGTGCCAGCAGCTTAAATCCTAGCGGGAGAGATACGCAGTATTTT. It encodes CASSLNPSGRDTQYF.

CDR3 bases: TGTGCCAGTAGTAAGTCTTTCAGTCAGAATGAGCAGTTCTTC. Residues: CASSKSFSQNEQFF. The V gene is TRBV19, the J gene TRBJ2-1; D call uncertain. Per the germline V gene, CDR1 is LNHDA and CDR2 is SQIVND (reference sequence). The CDR3 contains 14 residues. Trimming left V 4 bases short and J 7 bases short, with 14 bases between.

The V gene is TRBV9, the J gene TRBJ2-1, with 13 bases fitting TRBD2. This CDR3 contains 16 residues. Germline-derived CDR1 and CDR2 are SGDLS and YYNGEE. J lost 7 bases, V lost 3 bases, and 7 bases had no gene match. CDR3: CASSATSGGGKNEQFF. In nucleotides, the CDR3 is TGTGCCAGCAGCGCCACTAGCGGGGGGGGAAAAAATGAGCAGTTCTTC.

This sequence joins TRBV28 and TRBJ2-1, with D possibly matching TRBD2 (6 bases). Trimming stripped 2 bases from V and 1 base from J, with 12 bases between. In germline, CDR1 is MDHEN, CDR2 SYDVKM. The CDR3 has 16 amino acids. This CDR3 reads CASSLRLAASYNEQFF. CDR3 coding DNA: TGTGCCAGCAGTTTACGATTAGCGGCTTCCTACAATGAGCAGTTCTTC.

This clone was detected a few times. The V and J genes are TRBV7-8 and TRBJ2-2, with D perhaps matching TRBD2 (5 bases). The CDR3 runs 17 residues. The germline V and J ends were trimmed by 1 base and 3 bases, with 15 bases remaining between them. Germline V gene sequence: CDR1 SGHVS, CDR2 FQNEAQ. The CDR3 spells CASSLDWTSGDTGELFF. CDR3 bases: TGTGCCAGCAGCTTAGACTGGACCTCCGGGGACACCGGGGAGCTGTTTTTT.

This chain uses TRBV15 with TRBJ1-5; D not certain. Germline V gene lookup returns CDR1 LNHNV and CDR2 YYDKDF (reference sequence). The CDR3 is 13 residues long. The V and J ends lost 1 base and 11 bases respectively, with 12 bases between them. Here the CDR3 DNA reads TGTGCCACCAGCAGAGGGTTAGGAGGGACCCAGCATTTT. It encodes CATSRGLGGTQHF. Using reference TRBV15 and TRBJ1-5 for the parts outside the CDR3, the full variable domain is DAMVIQNPRYQVTQFGKPVTLSCSQTLNHNVMYWYQQKSSQAPKLLFHYYDKDFNNEADTPDNFQSRRPNTSFCFLDIRSPGLGDTAMYLCATSRGLGGTQHFGDGTRLSIL.

The chain recombines TRBV5-6 with TRBJ2-1; 10 bases map to TRBD2. V dropped 2 bases and J dropped 9; count of bases not matched to a gene: 11. The length of the CDR3 is 16 residues. Germline values: CDR1 SGHDT, CDR2 YYEEEE. The CDR3 here is CASSFILASGSGEQFF. CDR3 bases: TGTGCCAGCAGCTTCATTTTGGCTAGCGGGAGTGGTGAGCAGTTCTTC.

The V and J genes are TRBV4-2 and TRBJ2-5; 7 bases fit TRBD2. V lost 1 base and J lost 4; bases outside the gene matches: 9. The CDR3 is 16 amino acids. CDR1 and CDR2 (germline): LGHNA, YNFKEQ. The DNA for the CDR3 is TGTGCCAGCAGCCAAGGGAGGGAGGGTGTAAGAGAGACCCAGTACTTC. The encoded protein is CASSQGREGVRETQYF.

The chain employs TRBV5-6 and TRBJ2-7, with D possibly matching TRBD1 (6 bases). The ends were cut back, 2 bases at V and 3 bases at J, with 12 bases in the middle. The CDR3 length is 14 residues. Germline CDR1 reads SGHDT; CDR2 reads YYEEEE. CDR3: CASSFQGSIYEQYF. The CDR3 nucleotides read TGTGCCAGCAGCTTCCAGGGGTCGATCTACGAGCAGTACTTC.

This clone appeared a few times. The chain joins TRBV5-1 to TRBJ2-5; 8 nucleotides align to TRBD2. CDR1 is SGHRS, CDR2 YFSETQ, per germline. The CDR3 is made up of 15 amino acids. Trimming at V came to 0 bases and at J to 5 bases, leaving 6 bases not matched to a gene. For the CDR3, the DNA is TGCGCCAGCAGCTTGGATGGCGGGGGGTGGGAGACCCAGTACTTC. This codes for CASSLDGGGWETQYF.

The V and J genes are TRBV6-5 and TRBJ1-2; perhaps TRBD1 as D (6 bases). Looked up from germline, CDR1 is MNHEY and CDR2 is SVGAGI. The CDR3 has 13 amino acids. Trimming stripped 6 bases from V and 4 bases from J, with 12 bases between. In DNA, the CDR3 is TGTGCCAGCAGCCACAGGGTTTCCTATGGCTACACCTTC. As protein: CASSHRVSYGYTF.

The chain carries TRBV28 and TRBJ2-1; 8 bases match TRBD1. Germline trimming cut 8 bases from V and 8 bases from J; bases unmatched to any gene: 8. The germline V gene has CDR1 MDHEN and CDR2 SYDVKM. The CDR3 is 13 residues long. DNA of the CDR3: TGTGCCAGCTTGAGACAGGGGATATATGAGCAGTTCTTC. As protein: CASLRQGIYEQFF.

The chain joins TRBV7-6 to TRBJ2-7; perhaps TRBD2 as D (6 bases). Germline-derived CDR1 and CDR2 are SGHVS and FNYEAQ. The CDR3 is 15 amino acids. Trimming removed 5 bases from V and 7 bases from J, with 21 bases in between. The CDR3 DNA reads TGTGCCAGCAGCCCATTGTCGGGAGCAGTCCTAGAGCAGTACTTC. Its translation: CASSPLSGAVLEQYF. Full variable domain (rest looked up from reference TRBV7-6 and TRBJ2-7): GAGVSQSPRYKVTKRGQDVALRCDPISGHVSLYWYRQALGQGPEFLTYFNYEAQQDKSGLPNDRFSAERPEGSISTLTIQRTEQRDSAMYRCASSPLSGAVLEQYFGPGTRLTVT.

This clone has just a few counts. The V and J genes are TRBV10-2 and TRBJ1-2; D is possibly TRBD1 (6 bases). V lost 3 bases to trimming and J lost 0 bases, with 20 bases between them. Germline values: CDR1 WSHSY, CDR2 SAAADI. This CDR3 region has 18 residues. The CDR3 DNA follows: TGCGCCAGCAGTGACGGGTGGGGGCAAGGGTCTTCTAACTATGGCTACACCTTC. It encodes CASSDGWGQGSSNYGYTF.

The V and J genes are TRBV27 and TRBJ2-7; 13 bases are a match to TRBD2. Germline lookup yields CDR1 MNHEY and CDR2 SMNVEV (reference sequence). The CDR3 sequence is 15 residues long. With V trimmed by 6 bases and J by 5 bases, 7 bases remained unmatched. CDR3 DNA: TGTGCCAGCAGCCCACTAGCGGGGGGGCTAAACGAGCAGTACTTC. Amino acid sequence: CASSPLAGGLNEQYF.

The chain recombines TRBV5-5 with TRBJ2-3; 10 bases are shared with TRBD2. V gave up 1 base and J gave up 1 base; unmatched junction bases: 6. The CDR3 totals 17 residues. Germline-derived CDR1 and CDR2 are SGHKS and YYEKEE (reference sequence). CDR3 loop: CASSLIPSGGRTDTQYF. CDR3 nucleotide sequence: TGTGCCAGCAGCTTGATTCCTAGCGGGGGCCGCACAGATACGCAGTATTTT.

This clone showed up many times. V gene TRBV29-1 combines with J gene TRBJ2-1; tentative D call: TRBD2 (5 bases). The germline V gene encodes CDR1 SQVTM and CDR2 ANQGSEA. There are 11 residues in the CDR3. V lost 2 bases to trimming and J lost 7 bases, with 6 bases between them. CDR3 nucleotides: TGCAGCGTTGAACGGAGGAATGAGCAGTTCTTC. This gives the protein CSVERRNEQFF.